Below are 24 T cell receptor beta chains sequenced from a single sample in a study of ipilimumab plus nivolumab after autologous stem cell transplantation. Sequencing used immunoSEQ multiplex PCR; TCRdb keeps in-frame clones, though not all of them. The sample shows fewer than 30,000 clones, 86% of them seen only once. The material sequenced was PBMCs, taken in a trial of ipilimumab plus nivolumab as post-transplant consolidation. The origin of the receptors is a male donor with diffuse large B-cell lymphoma.

This clone has only one observation. This chain links TRBV29-1 with TRBJ1-2, with a weak D call TRBD1 (5 bases). V lost 4 bases, J lost 8 bases, and 23 bases lay in between. Germline CDR1 is SQVTM and CDR2 is ANQGSEA. This CDR3 is built from 15 residues. The CDR3 sequence is CSVGGGNTPSGGYTF. The CDR3 coding sequence is TGCAGCGTTGGGGGCGGCAACACCCCCAGTGGGGGCTACACCTTC. The entire variable domain, with the rest obtained from reference TRBV29-1 and TRBJ1-2, is as follows: SAVISQKPSRDICQRGTSLTIQCQVDSQVTMMFWYRQQPGQSLTLIATANQGSEATYESGFVIDKFPISRPNLTFSTLTVSNMSPEDSSIYLCSVGGGNTPSGGYTFGSGTRLTVV.

This sequence joins TRBV4-2 and TRBJ2-3; tentatively, D is TRBD2 (6 bases). Trimming pared 1 base from V and 6 bases from J, leaving 17 bases between. The CDR3 has 16 amino acids. Germline lookup yields CDR1 LGHNA and CDR2 YNFKEQ. The CDR3 reads CASSQVQGGGPDTQYF. CDR3 DNA sequence: TGTGCCAGCAGCCAAGTTCAGGGAGGAGGGCCGGATACGCAGTATTTT.

The chain carries TRBV10-3 and TRBJ2-5, with D perhaps matching TRBD1 (6 bases). The ends were cut back, 0 bases at V and 5 bases at J, with 16 bases in the middle. The length of the CDR3 is 16 residues. Germline assignment: CDR1 ENHRY and CDR2 SYGVKD. The CDR3 loop is CAISESRAGVGETQYF. The CDR3 DNA reads as TGTGCCATCAGTGAGTCGAGGGCAGGGGTAGGCGAGACCCAGTACTTC.

The chain recombines TRBV5-1 with TRBJ1-1; 9 bases map to TRBD1. The CDR3 sequence is 14 residues long. V lost 0 bases, J lost 3 bases, and 0 bases stayed unmatched. Germline-derived CDR1 and CDR2 are SGHRS and YFSETQ. The CDR3 DNA reads TGCGCCAGCAGCTTGGGGACAGGGGACACTGAAGCTTTCTTT. Its protein product is CASSLGTGDTEAFF.

This chain connects TRBV7-8 to TRBJ1-2; possibly TRBD1 for D (6 bases). CDR1 SGHVS and CDR2 FQNEAQ come from the germline V gene. The CDR3 extends over 13 amino acids. The V end was cut by 6 bases, the J end by 8 bases, with 16 bases between. Here the CDR3 DNA reads TGTGCCAGCAGTCAGGACAGCCTGGGGGGCTACACCTTC. Protein: CASSQDSLGGYTF.

In this sample, this clone turned up once. As DNA, the CDR3 is TGTGCCAGCAGCGTCAGCCGATATGGAAACACCATATATTTT. This sequence encodes CASSVSRYGNTIYF. The chain uses TRBV9 and TRBJ1-3; D uncertain. Per germline, CDR1 SGDLS and CDR2 YYNGEE. This CDR3 is 14 amino acids long. V dropped 2 bases and J dropped 3 bases, with 9 bases sitting between them.

This sequence joins TRBV9 and TRBJ1-6; no clear D. CDR1 and CDR2 from the germline V gene are SGDLS and YYNGEE. The CDR3 consists of 15 residues. Deletions cut 4 bases from V and 0 bases from J, with 8 bases between. The CDR3 coding sequence is TGTGCCAGCAGCCCGACGGACTCCTATAATTCACCCCTCCACTTT. Amino acid sequence: CASSPTDSYNSPLHF.

The table lists this clone with a count of one. This rearrangement joins TRBV27 to TRBJ2-1; D is unclear. Deletions cut 8 bases from V and 9 bases from J, with 11 bases between. The germline V gene has CDR1 MNHEY and CDR2 SMNVEV (reference sequence). The CDR3 consists of 11 residues. In DNA form, the CDR3 reads TGTGCCAGCTCTAGTTGGGGTGAGCAGTTCTTC. It codes for CASSSWGEQFF.

V and J are TRBV18 and TRBJ2-6; a weak D match, TRBD1 (6 bases). This CDR3 contains 19 residues. Trimming pared 1 base from V and 0 bases from J, leaving 16 bases between. Germline-derived CDR1 and CDR2 are KGHSH and LQKENI. The CDR3 loop reads CASSPQLGQPYSGANVLTF. CDR3 nucleotide sequence: TGTGCCAGCTCACCACAGCTTGGACAGCCGTACTCTGGGGCCAACGTCCTGACTTTC. The full variable domain, completed using reference TRBV18 and TRBJ2-6, is NAGVMQNPRHLVRRRGQEARLRCSPMKGHSHVYWYRQLPEEGLKFMVYLQKENIIDESGMPKERFSAEFPKEGPSILRIQQVVRGDSAAYFCASSPQLGQPYSGANVLTFGAGSRLTVL.

The chain carries TRBV6-5 and TRBJ2-7; unclear D gene. CDR1 and CDR2 from the germline V gene are MNHEY and SVGAGI. The CDR3 is made up of 14 amino acids. Trimming cost V 5 bases and J 0 bases, with 11 bases left between them. CDR3 sequence (DNA): TGTGCCAGCAGTCCTCGCAGGTACTCCTACGAGCAGTACTTC. This translates into CASSPRRYSYEQYF.

The chain employs TRBV30 and TRBJ2-3; the match to TRBD2 covers 9 bases. The J segment lost 6 bases and the V segment lost 3 bases, leaving 13 bases of the junction unmatched. The CDR3 contains 16 residues. Germline CDR1 and CDR2: GTSNPN and SVGIG (reference sequence). CDR3 in DNA: TGTGCCTGGAGGGAACTAGCGGGCCCCTACGGGGATACGCAGTATTTT. Protein product: CAWRELAGPYGDTQYF.

The chain couples TRBV7-2 to TRBJ2-5; 8 bases line up with TRBD2. Germline V gene sequence: CDR1 SGHTA, CDR2 FQGNSA. There are 14 residues in the CDR3. V lost 3 bases, J lost 2 bases, and 2 bases stayed unmatched. CDR3 nucleotide sequence: TGTGCCAGCAGCTTCGAGCGGGGGCAAGAGACCCAGTACTTC. Encoded protein: CASSFERGQETQYF. Full variable domain (remainder filled in from reference TRBV7-2 and TRBJ2-5): GAGVSQSPSNKVTEKGKDVELRCDPISGHTALYWYRQSLGQGLEFLIYFQGNSAPDKSGLPSDRFSAERTGGSVSTLTIQRTQQEDSAVYLCASSFERGQETQYFGPGTRLLVL.

This chain links TRBV6-8 with TRBJ1-5, with D uncertain. The ends were cut back, 6 bases at V and 4 bases at J, with 16 bases in the middle. In germline, CDR1 is MNHGY, CDR2 SAAAGT. The CDR3 has 15 amino acids. Written as DNA, the CDR3 is TGTGCCAGCAGAATATCCGGGCATCAGAATCAGCCCCAGCATTTT. Translated: CASRISGHQNQPQHF.

The chain links TRBV27 to TRBJ1-1, with TRBD1 matching 7 bases. V lost 3 bases to trimming and J lost 3 bases; unmatched junction nucleotides: 1. The CDR3 spans 13 residues. CDR1 MNHEY and CDR2 SMNVEV come from the germline V gene (reference sequence). CDR3 protein: CASSFDRDTEAFF. CDR3 coding DNA: TGTGCCAGCAGTTTTGACAGGGACACTGAAGCTTTCTTT.

The table lists this clone with a count of one. CDR3 region: CASSLSVGADTQYF. CDR3 nucleotide sequence: TGTGCCAGCAGTTTATCTGTAGGGGCAGATACGCAGTATTTT. The rearrangement uses TRBV27 and TRBJ2-3, with D perhaps TRBD1 (5 bases). The CDR3 spans 14 residues. The germline CDR1 and CDR2 sequences are MNHEY and SMNVEV (reference sequence). Trimming cost V 0 bases and J 4 bases, with 8 bases left between them.

This chain joins TRBV5-1 and TRBJ2-5; D is ambiguous. Germline V gene data show CDR1 as SGHRS and CDR2 as YFSETQ. Trimming left V 0 bases short and J 4 bases short, with 7 bases between. This CDR3 is built from 13 residues. The CDR3 DNA is TGCGCCAGCAGCTTGGGGGTCCGAGAGACCCAGTACTTC. This gives the protein CASSLGVRETQYF.

The chain joins TRBV4-3 to TRBJ1-2, with TRBD1 matching over 8 bases. This CDR3 is built from 16 residues. The J segment lost 1 base and the V segment lost 0 bases, leaving 4 bases of the junction unmatched. From germline, CDR1 is LGHNA and CDR2 YSLEER. CDR3 bases: TGCGCCAGCAGCCAAGACCGGACAGGGCTTAACTATGGCTACACCTTC. This sequence encodes CASSQDRTGLNYGYTF.

J is TRBJ1-4 and V is TRBV18; 7 bases match TRBD1. The CDR3 length is 14 residues. Germline V gives CDR1 KGHSH, CDR2 LQKENI. The V and J ends lost 2 bases and 4 bases, in that order; junction bases with no gene match: 1. CDR3 amino acids: CASSPGTVNEKLFF. CDR3 in DNA: TGTGCCAGCTCACCAGGGACAGTTAATGAAAAACTGTTTTTT.

The V gene is TRBV6-6, the J gene TRBJ1-1; TRBD1 might be the D (5 bases). The germline CDR1 and CDR2 sequences are MNHNY and SVGAGI (reference sequence). This CDR3 spans 12 amino acids. V gave up 4 bases and J gave up 8 bases, with 11 bases separating them. The CDR3 coding sequence is TGTGCCAGCAGTTCCCAGGGTAAAGAAGCTTTCTTT. It specifies CASSSQGKEAFF.

This clone was found once. This chain connects TRBV5-8 to TRBJ2-7, with TRBD1 matching over 9 bases. The V and J ends lost 5 bases and 5 bases, in that order; junction bases with no gene match: 5. There are 13 residues in the CDR3. Germline V lookup: CDR1 SGHTS, CDR2 YDEGEE. The CDR3 is CASRTGGTDEQYF. CDR3 nucleotides: TGTGCCAGCAGAACAGGGGGCACCGACGAGCAGTACTTC.

The chain is built from TRBV7-2 and TRBJ1-1; possible D gene TRBD1, 5 bases. V lost 2 bases, J lost 4 bases, and 17 bases lay in between. Germline CDR1 reads SGHTA; CDR2 reads FQGNSA. The CDR3 length is 16 residues. The CDR3 spells CASSLSPAGGGTEAFF. The CDR3 region has the DNA TGTGCCAGCAGCTTATCACCCGCCGGGGGTGGCACTGAAGCTTTCTTT.

The genes are TRBV5-5 and TRBJ1-2; possible D gene TRBD1, 5 bases. Trimming stripped 0 bases from V and 0 bases from J, with 9 bases between. This CDR3 contains 15 residues. The germline gives CDR1 SGHKS, CDR2 YYEKEE (reference sequence). The CDR3 spells CASSLADRTNYGYTF. The CDR3 nucleotides are TGTGCCAGCAGCTTGGCTGACAGAACTAACTATGGCTACACCTTC.

In DNA form, the CDR3 reads TGTGCCTGGAGTAAGAAGCTGGGGTCTAATGAAAAACTGTTTTTT. Amino acids: CAWSKKLGSNEKLFF. The chain links TRBV30 to TRBJ1-4; D is unclear. Per germline, CDR1 GTSNPN and CDR2 SVGIG (reference sequence). Trimming took 2 bases from V and 3 from J, leaving 13 bases between them. This CDR3 comprises 15 residues.

The chain uses TRBV5-1 and TRBJ1-1; no definite D call. V gave up 3 bases and J gave up 5 bases, with 11 bases separating them. The CDR3 length is 13 residues. CDR1 and CDR2 (germline): SGHRS, YFSETQ. The CDR3 coding sequence is TGCGCCAGCAGCTACAGCCTAACGACTGAAGCTTTCTTT. Translation: CASSYSLTTEAFF.